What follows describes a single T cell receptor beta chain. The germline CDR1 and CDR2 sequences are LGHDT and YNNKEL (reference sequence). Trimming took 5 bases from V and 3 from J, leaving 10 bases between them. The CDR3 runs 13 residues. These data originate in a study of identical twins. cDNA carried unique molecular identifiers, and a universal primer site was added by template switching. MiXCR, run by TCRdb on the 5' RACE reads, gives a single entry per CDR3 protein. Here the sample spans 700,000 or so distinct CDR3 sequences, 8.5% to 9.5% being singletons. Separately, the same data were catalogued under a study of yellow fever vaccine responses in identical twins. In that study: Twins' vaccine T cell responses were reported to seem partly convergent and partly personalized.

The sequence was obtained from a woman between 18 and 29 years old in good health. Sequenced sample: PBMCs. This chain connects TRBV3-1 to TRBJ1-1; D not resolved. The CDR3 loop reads CASSALGYTEAFF. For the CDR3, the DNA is TGTGCCAGCAGCGCCCTGGGGTACACTGAAGCTTTCTTT.